Each of the 24 T cell receptor beta chains below was sequenced from the same sample in a study of T cells in Graves' hyperthyroidism and ophthalmopathy. Amplification of TCR beta CDR3 regions used RNA as the template. The primer set for the first-round RT-PCR of the TCR CDR3 was HTBI. One entry per CDR3 protein results from TCRdb running MiXCR on the multiplex PCR reads. This sample has about 280,000 distinct CDR3 sequences, with about 25% found just once. The sample was blood. These receptors came from a man in his forties with Graves' hyperthyroidism that later progressed to Graves' ophthalmopathy.

This clonotype was seen ten or more times. The V gene is TRBV20-1, the J gene TRBJ2-3, with 10 bases fitting TRBD2. The length of the CDR3 is 15 residues. V was pared by 0 bases and J by 8 bases, with 8 bases of the junction left unmatched. CDR1 is DFQATT and CDR2 is SNEGSKA in the germline V gene (reference sequence). CDR3 nucleotide sequence: TGCAGTGCTAGAGATGTGGCTAGCGGGAGTGGTACGCAGTATTTT. The encoded protein is CSARDVASGSGTQYF.

Ten or more counts support this clonotype. The CDR3 spells CASSLMGGPSGELFF. Here the CDR3 DNA reads TGTGCCAGCAGCTTAATGGGAGGGCCCTCTGGGGAGCTGTTTTTT. V gene TRBV7-2 combines with J gene TRBJ2-2; TRBD2 agrees at 7 bases. Per the germline V gene, CDR1 is SGHTA and CDR2 is FQGNSA. J lost 8 bases, V lost 2 bases, and 8 bases had no gene match. This CDR3 is 15 amino acids long.

This clonotype was detected many times. V gene TRBV18 combines with J gene TRBJ2-7; 7 bases match TRBD2. The CDR3 length is 16 residues. V shed 3 bases and J 4 bases; nucleotides not matched to a gene: 12. Germline loops: CDR1 KGHSH, CDR2 LQKENI. The CDR3 sequence: CASSPARAGALYEQYF. In DNA form, the CDR3 reads TGTGCCAGCTCACCCGCCAGGGCGGGAGCTCTTTACGAGCAGTACTTC.

This clonotype has at least ten counts. This CDR3 reads CASRAGARVETQYF. DNA of the CDR3: TGTGCCAGCAGGGCGGGAGCGAGGGTAGAGACCCAGTACTTC. V is TRBV28 and J is TRBJ2-5, with 7 bases matching TRBD2. Germline CDR1 MDHEN, CDR2 SYDVKM. V shed 6 bases, J shed 4 bases, and the junction held 8 bases outside the gene matches. CDR3 length: 14 amino acids. The full variable domain, completed using reference TRBV28 and TRBJ2-5, is DVKVTQSSRYLVKRTGEKVFLECVQDMDHENMFWYRQDPGLGLRLIYFSYDVKMKEKGDIPEGYSVSREKKERFSLILESASTNQTSMYLCASRAGARVETQYFGPGTRLLVL.

The V gene is TRBV6-1, the J gene TRBJ2-7; D might be TRBD1 or TRBD2, each matching 5 bases. Trimming left V 2 bases short and J 3 bases short, with 17 bases between. The CDR3 is made up of 16 amino acids. The V gene's germline CDR1 is MNHNS and CDR2 SASEGT. CDR3 coding DNA: TGTGCCAGCAGTGAACTGGGACGAAGGACCCACTACGAGCAGTACTTC. This translates into CASSELGRRTHYEQYF.

This clonotype has a count of ten or more. The gene calls are TRBV15 and TRBJ2-4; 8 bases line up with TRBD2. With 0 bases clipped from V and 0 bases from J, the junction kept 10 bases outside the gene matches. This CDR3 spans 19 amino acids. The germline gives CDR1 LNHNV, CDR2 YYDKDF (reference sequence). In DNA form, the CDR3 reads TGTGCCACCAGCAGAGATATTGGGATAGCGGGACTAGCCAAAAACATTCAGTACTTC. Protein product: CATSRDIGIAGLAKNIQYF. Filled out from reference TRBV15 and TRBJ2-4, the complete variable domain reads DAMVIQNPRYQVTQFGKPVTLSCSQTLNHNVMYWYQQKSSQAPKLLFHYYDKDFNNEADTPDNFQSRRPNTSFCFLDIRSPGLGDTAMYLCATSRDIGIAGLAKNIQYFGAGTRLSVL.

The V call is TRBV4-2, the J call TRBJ2-7, with TRBD2 matching over 9 bases. J lost 0 bases, V lost 2 bases, and 5 bases had no gene match. Germline assignment: CDR1 LGHNA and CDR2 YNFKEQ. This CDR3 spans 16 amino acids. This chain's CDR3 is CASSQPTSGPSYEQYF. CDR3 in DNA: TGTGCCAGCAGCCAACCCACTAGCGGGCCCTCCTACGAGCAGTACTTC.

The V gene is TRBV10-3, the J gene TRBJ2-7; TRBD1 might be the D (6 bases). From germline, CDR1 is ENHRY and CDR2 SYGVKD. V gave up 3 bases and J gave up 7 bases, with 13 bases separating them. The CDR3 contains 13 residues. CDR3 in DNA: TGTGCCATCAGTGAAGGACAGCTTCAAGAGCAGTACTTC. This translates into CAISEGQLQEQYF.

This clonotype has a single count. V usage is TRBV6-2 or TRBV6-3 and J usage is TRBJ1-1; D not resolved. CDR3 size: 14 residues. Germline CDR1 reads MNHEY; CDR2 reads SVGEGT. The V end lost 2 bases, the J end lost 0 bases, and 7 bases lay between the germline ends. In DNA, the CDR3 is TGTGCCAGCAGTTACGAGGCGCTGAACACTGAAGCTTTCTTT. This translates into CASSYEALNTEAFF.

Ten or more counts support this clonotype. The chain uses TRBV6-5 and TRBJ2-7; 7 bases fit TRBD1. CDR1 is MNHEY, CDR2 SVGAGI, per germline. V was pared by 7 bases and J by 2 bases, with 17 bases of the junction left unmatched. The CDR3 spans 17 residues. The CDR3 bases are TGTGCCAGCAACGCCCGGGACAGCAAACCTCAGGCCTACGAGCAGTACTTC. Its protein product is CASNARDSKPQAYEQYF.

This clonotype was observed at least ten times. V is TRBV19 and J is TRBJ1-5; D perhaps matches TRBD1 (5 bases). Germline V gene lookup returns CDR1 LNHDA and CDR2 SQIVND (reference sequence). This CDR3 region has 13 residues. The germline V and J ends were trimmed by 5 bases and 5 bases, with 10 bases remaining between them. CDR3 nucleotide sequence: TGTGCCAGTAGTCCCGACAGCCATCAGCCCCAGCATTTT. It codes for CASSPDSHQPQHF.

This clonotype came up many times. V and J are TRBV7-3 and TRBJ1-1; 7 positions agree with TRBD1. The CDR3 contains 15 residues. Trimming at V came to 2 bases and at J to 2 bases, leaving 5 bases not matched to a gene. Looked up from germline, CDR1 is SGHTA and CDR2 is FQGTGA. CDR3 sequence: CASSLQGQKNTEAFF. The CDR3 DNA reads as TGTGCCAGCAGCTTACAGGGACAGAAAAACACTGAAGCTTTCTTT.

The chain carries TRBV12-3 or TRBV12-4 and TRBJ1-2; a weak D match, TRBD1 (5 bases). The V and J ends lost 1 base and 5 bases respectively, with 11 bases between them. The CDR3 covers 14 residues. The CDR3 sequence: CASSLGQGWYGYTF. CDR3 DNA sequence: TGTGCCAGCAGTTTAGGGCAGGGATGGTATGGCTACACCTTC.

This clonotype was detected many times. V is TRBV5-6 and J is TRBJ1-1; perhaps TRBD1 as D (5 bases). The CDR3 is 13 residues long. Per the germline V gene, CDR1 is SGHDT and CDR2 is YYEEEE. Trimming took 3 bases from V and 6 from J, leaving 12 bases between them. CDR3 sequence: CASSSRWGAEAFF. CDR3 coding DNA: TGTGCCAGCAGCTCCCGATGGGGCGCTGAAGCTTTCTTT.

This chain links TRBV6-1 with TRBJ1-1; no definite D call. Germline V lookup: CDR1 MNHNS, CDR2 SASEGT. The CDR3 covers 12 residues. V lost 9 bases to trimming and J lost 0 bases, with 8 bases between them. The CDR3 region has the DNA TGTGCCAGTCGACAAATGAACACTGAAGCTTTCTTT. This gives the protein CASRQMNTEAFF.

The V call is TRBV6-2 or TRBV6-3, the J call TRBJ1-1; 7 bases match TRBD1. After removal of 5 bases from V and 0 bases from J, the junction contained 15 bases not matched to a gene. The CDR3 consists of 18 residues. Germline CDR1 MNHEY, CDR2 SVGEGT. The CDR3 sequence: CASSRNLDRAQMNTEAFF. The CDR3, as DNA: TGTGCCAGCAGTCGCAACCTCGACAGGGCCCAGATGAACACTGAAGCTTTCTTT.

The chain carries TRBV12-3 or TRBV12-4 and TRBJ2-5; D is possibly TRBD2 (5 bases). V lost 4 bases to trimming and J lost 5 bases, with 17 bases between them. This CDR3 contains 15 residues. CDR3 protein: CASSSPYRGRETQYF. In nucleotides, the CDR3 is TGTGCCAGCAGTTCTCCATATCGGGGTAGGGAGACCCAGTACTTC.

This chain connects TRBV6-1 to TRBJ2-7; D unresolved. CDR3 length: 16 amino acids. Germline V gives CDR1 MNHNS, CDR2 SASEGT. The ends were cut back, 6 bases at V and 3 bases at J, with 21 bases in the middle. CDR3 protein: CASSPSFGEAYYEQYF. CDR3 nucleotides: TGTGCCAGCAGCCCCTCGTTTGGCGAAGCCTACTACGAGCAGTACTTC.

This clonotype has at least ten counts. V is TRBV5-1 and J is TRBJ1-1, with a tentative D call TRBD1 (6 bases). V lost 5 bases to trimming and J lost 0 bases, with 11 bases between them. Germline CDR1 reads SGHRS; CDR2 reads YFSETQ. The CDR3 spans 14 residues. CDR3 coding DNA: TGCGCCAGCAGGCTACAGGGAATGAACACTGAAGCTTTCTTT. Residues: CASRLQGMNTEAFF.

This clonotype showed up many times. The rearrangement uses TRBV19 and TRBJ2-5; D remains unclear. Germline V gives CDR1 LNHDA, CDR2 SQIVND (reference sequence). This CDR3 region has 13 residues. Trimming removed 5 bases from V and 5 bases from J, with 12 bases in between. The CDR3 region is CASSRVYRETQYF. The CDR3 DNA follows: TGTGCCAGTAGTCGAGTTTATCGGGAGACCCAGTACTTC.

This rearrangement joins TRBV28 to TRBJ2-7; D gene ambiguous. Trimming stripped 2 bases from V and 4 bases from J, with 12 bases between. The CDR3 loop spans 14 amino acids. CDR1 is MDHEN, CDR2 SYDVKM, per germline. The CDR3 loop is CASSLESQIYEQYF. The CDR3 nucleotides are TGTGCCAGCAGTTTAGAATCCCAGATATACGAGCAGTACTTC.

This clonotype was observed at least ten times. The V and J genes are TRBV5-1 and TRBJ1-1; no clear D. CDR3 length: 14 amino acids. CDR1 is SGHRS and CDR2 is YFSETQ in the germline V gene. The V and J ends lost 1 base and 1 base respectively, with 8 bases between them. The CDR3 DNA reads as TGCGCCAGCAGCTTGTTAGGTGAGAACACTGAAGCTTTCTTT. It codes for CASSLLGENTEAFF.

The table lists this clonotype with a few counts. The gene calls are TRBV27 and TRBJ2-4; maybe TRBD1 (6 bases). With 10 bases removed from V and 7 bases from J, the gap between germline ends came to 14 bases. CDR1 and CDR2 from the germline V gene are MNHEY and SMNVEV (reference sequence). The length of the CDR3 is 12 residues. This CDR3 is CATLGAENIQYF. In nucleotides, the CDR3 is TGTGCCACATTGGGGGCCGAGAACATTCAGTACTTC.

This clonotype was recorded at least ten times. The chain uses TRBV7-6 and TRBJ1-1; D uncertain. V gave up 5 bases and J gave up 1 base, with 14 bases separating them. There are 15 residues in the CDR3. Looked up from germline, CDR1 is SGHVS and CDR2 is FNYEAQ. The CDR3 protein is CASSHLNGRNTEAFF. In DNA form, the CDR3 reads TGTGCCAGCAGCCACCTAAATGGACGGAACACTGAAGCTTTCTTT. Using reference TRBV7-6 and TRBJ1-1 for the parts outside the CDR3, the full variable domain is GAGVSQSPRYKVTKRGQDVALRCDPISGHVSLYWYRQALGQGPEFLTYFNYEAQQDKSGLPNDRFSAERPEGSISTLTIQRTEQRDSAMYRCASSHLNGRNTEAFFGQGTRLTVV.